One and the same sample provided the 13 T cell receptor beta chains below, sequenced in a study of blood T cell repertoires in COVID-19. Some clones are missing from TCRdb's copy, which holds only in-frame ones; the method was immunoSEQ multiplex PCR. The table shows about 250,000 clones, with about 83% occurring only once. Sequenced input: peripheral blood. The source of these receptors is a man aged 35 to 55 with active or convalescent COVID-19.

The V gene is TRBV6-5, the J gene TRBJ1-5, with 8 bases that match TRBD1. This CDR3 has 15 residues. In germline, CDR1 is MNHEY, CDR2 SVGAGI. V dropped 6 bases and J dropped 1; count of bases not matched to a gene: 5. The CDR3 DNA is TGTGCCAGCAGCCACGACAGGGGAAGCAATCAGCCCCAGCATTTT. Encoded protein: CASSHDRGSNQPQHF.

A remark on this clone: One end of the junction fails to match germline, which may point to a read error. This sequence joins TRBV19 and TRBJ2-1, with D unclear. Germline values: CDR1 LNHDA, CDR2 SQIVND (reference sequence). The length of the CDR3 is 11 residues. The CDR3 is CASRFYNEQFF. The CDR3, as DNA: TGCGCCTCCCGTTTCTACAATGAGCAGTTCTTC.

The CDR3 sequence: CASSLGTGDMEPQHF. Written as DNA, the CDR3 is TGTGCCAGCAGTTTGGGGACAGGGGACATGGAGCCCCAGCATTTT. This rearrangement joins TRBV27 to TRBJ1-5; 10 positions match TRBD1. The CDR3 has 15 residues. Germline CDR1 reads MNHEY; CDR2 reads SMNVEV (reference sequence). With V trimmed by 3 bases and J by 8 bases, 7 bases remained unmatched.

J is TRBJ2-3 and V is TRBV7-3; TRBD2 agrees at 12 bases. The V segment lost 6 bases and the J segment 2 bases; nucleotides outside the gene matches: 6. CDR1 is SGHTA and CDR2 is FQGTGA in the germline V gene. The CDR3 is 16 residues long. The CDR3 bases are TGTGCCAGCAGTGTATCTAGCGGGGGGGTCACAGATACGCAGTATTTT. Translating it yields CASSVSSGGVTDTQYF.

V and J are TRBV10-3 and TRBJ2-7; D unresolved. Trimming took 10 bases from V and 2 from J, leaving 18 bases between them. The CDR3 runs 14 residues. The germline CDR1 and CDR2 sequences are ENHRY and SYGVKD. The CDR3 loop is CATSRVPGPYEQYF. The CDR3 DNA follows: TGTGCCACCTCCCGGGTCCCGGGTCCCTACGAGCAGTACTTC.

This chain connects TRBV5-1 to TRBJ1-2; 7 nucleotides line up with TRBD1. The junction had 13 bases not matched to a gene; V was cut back by 4 bases and J by 7 bases. The CDR3 spans 15 residues. The germline V gene has CDR1 SGHRS and CDR2 YFSETQ. For the CDR3, the DNA is TGCGCCAGCAGCCCGACGACAGGGTATCTCGGTGGCTACACCTTC. It encodes CASSPTTGYLGGYTF.

This clone was counted between two and nine times. This sequence joins TRBV6-2 or TRBV6-3 and TRBJ1-2, with D possibly TRBD1 on 5 matching bases. V was shortened by 4 bases and J by 7 bases, with 13 bases between the two germline ends. The length of the CDR3 is 13 residues. The germline V gene has CDR1 MNHEY and CDR2 SVGEGT. This CDR3 is CASSSRGGTGYTF. The CDR3 nucleotides read TGTGCCAGCAGTTCCCGGGGGGGGACTGGCTACACCTTC.

This clone was counted a single time. V usage is TRBV19 and J usage is TRBJ2-7, with 8 bases lining up with TRBD1. V lost 5 bases and J lost 4; bases outside the gene matches: 13. The CDR3 length is 16 residues. CDR1 and CDR2 from the germline V gene are LNHDA and SQIVND (reference sequence). The CDR3 protein is CASSSPTGAGSYEQYF. The DNA for the CDR3 is TGTGCCAGTAGTTCCCCGACAGGGGCGGGTTCGTACGAGCAGTACTTC. Using reference TRBV19 and TRBJ2-7 for the parts outside the CDR3, the full variable domain is DGGITQSPKYLFRKEGQNVTLSCEQNLNHDAMYWYRQDPGQGLRLIYYSQIVNDFQKGDIAEGYSVSREKKESFPLTVTSAQKNPTAFYLCASSSPTGAGSYEQYFGPGTRLTVT.

This rearrangement joins TRBV18 to TRBJ1-2; TRBD1 might be the D (5 bases). Germline CDR1 KGHSH, CDR2 LQKENI. The V gene lost 2 bases and the J gene lost 3 bases, with 13 bases spanning the gap. The CDR3 has 15 amino acids. CDR3: CASSPFPTEHYGYTF. In nucleotides, the CDR3 is TGTGCCAGCTCACCATTCCCGACAGAACACTATGGCTACACCTTC.

To note about this clone: This sample also contains other DNA sequences that code for the same CDR3. In DNA form, the CDR3 reads TGTGCCAGTAGTATTCGGAGGGGCGGGAATCAGCCCCAGCATTTT. It codes for CASSIRRGGNQPQHF. The chain has TRBV19 and TRBJ1-5; D may be TRBD1 (5 bases). Germline lookup yields CDR1 LNHDA and CDR2 SQIVND (reference sequence). This CDR3 is built from 15 residues. Trimming took 3 bases from V and 4 from J, leaving 13 bases between them.

The genes are TRBV4-1 and TRBJ2-5, with 12 bases fitting TRBD2. This CDR3 is 17 amino acids long. V was pared by 0 bases and J by 5 bases, with 7 bases of the junction left unmatched. Germline assignment: CDR1 MGHRA and CDR2 YSYEKL. The CDR3 reads CASSQDRTSGAGETQYF. The CDR3, as DNA: TGCGCCAGCAGCCAAGATCGGACTAGCGGGGCCGGGGAGACCCAGTACTTC.

The chain is built from TRBV7-9 and TRBJ2-7; 14 bases are shared with TRBD2. Germline CDR1 and CDR2: SEHNR and FQNEAQ (reference sequence). The CDR3 extends over 18 amino acids. V dropped 4 bases and J dropped 5; count of bases not matched to a gene: 13. The CDR3 here is CASSSSWGTSGSGDEQYF. The CDR3 DNA sequence: TGTGCCAGCAGCTCTAGTTGGGGGACTAGCGGGAGTGGCGACGAGCAGTACTTC.

This clone turned up a few times. The V call is TRBV20-1, the J call TRBJ1-1, with D perhaps matching TRBD1 (6 bases). With 5 bases removed from V and 7 bases from J, the gap between germline ends came to 8 bases. From germline, CDR1 is DFQATT and CDR2 SNEGSKA (reference sequence). The CDR3 has 10 residues. This chain's CDR3 is CSALDSEAFF. The CDR3 DNA follows: TGCAGTGCTCTGGACAGTGAAGCTTTCTTT.